These 12 T cell receptor beta chains were sequenced from one sample in a study of blood T cell repertoires in COVID-19 (dated by TCRdb to between 2020 and 2021). The protocol used for the library was the immunoSEQ multiplex PCR assay. TCRdb mirrors the immuneACCESS table, restricted to in-frame sequences. Some clones are absent from its copies; in checked studies, under half trace to an unresolved V gene, and the reason for the others is unknown. In this sample the table shows about 87,000 clones, more than 75% of which occur a single time. The ten largest clones take up around 4.5% of the sample. Material: peripheral blood. These TCRs come from a woman older than 75 with acute or convalescent COVID-19.

In DNA form, the CDR3 reads TGTGCCAGCAGCGGGACTCCCGTTAGTCGCTACGAGCAGTACTTC. Its translation is CASSGTPVSRYEQYF. This sequence joins TRBV3-1 (or the pseudogene TRBV3-2) and TRBJ2-7; maybe TRBD2 (6 bases). Germline V lookup: CDR1 LGHDT, CDR2 YNNKEL (reference sequence). The germline V and J ends were trimmed by 5 bases and 3 bases, with 17 bases remaining between them. The CDR3 is made up of 15 amino acids.

The rearrangement uses TRBV7-2 and TRBJ2-2; 7 bases are shared with TRBD2. Looked up from germline, CDR1 is SGHTA and CDR2 is FQGNSA. J lost 7 bases, V lost 5 bases, and 13 bases had no gene match. CDR3 size: 16 residues. This CDR3 is CASSPLMGGSSGELFF. The CDR3 DNA reads as TGTGCCAGCAGCCCACTCATGGGGGGGAGCAGCGGGGAGCTGTTTTTT.

The chain carries TRBV5-1 and TRBJ1-4; possibly TRBD1 for D (6 bases). Germline CDR1 reads SGHRS; CDR2 reads YFSETQ. Trimming pared 7 bases from V and 7 bases from J, leaving 14 bases between. The CDR3 has 13 residues. The CDR3 coding sequence is TGCGCCAGCCGGATCAGGGGTTCTGAAAAACTGTTTTTT. Its protein is CASRIRGSEKLFF.

The gene calls are TRBV7-2 and TRBJ2-1, with TRBD2 identical over 10 bases. This CDR3 is built from 17 residues. Trimming removed 3 bases from V and 5 bases from J; junction bases left unmatched: 10. Germline V lookup: CDR1 SGHTA, CDR2 FQGNSA. The CDR3 DNA reads TGTGCCAGCAGCTTCCTACCTAGCGGGGGAAGGAACAATGAGCAGTTCTTC. Protein product: CASSFLPSGGRNNEQFF.

The V and J genes are TRBV7-2 and TRBJ1-2, with a tentative D call TRBD1 (5 bases). Trimming pared 0 bases from V and 10 bases from J, leaving 12 bases between. Per the germline V gene, CDR1 is SGHTA and CDR2 is FQGNSA. This CDR3 spans 13 amino acids. The CDR3 DNA reads TGTGCCAGCAGCTTAGCCCGGGGGAAGAACTACACCTTC. Translating it yields CASSLARGKNYTF.

The sample holds a few counts of this clone. This chain joins TRBV7-2 and TRBJ1-5, with D possibly being TRBD1 (6 bases). The CDR3 is 14 amino acids. Germline CDR1 reads SGHTA; CDR2 reads FQGNSA. V lost 3 bases and J 6 bases, leaving 12 bases between the germline ends. CDR3 coding DNA: TGTGCCAGCAGCTTTCACAGGGAGGGTCAGCCCCAGCATTTT. The encoded protein is CASSFHREGQPQHF. Using reference TRBV7-2 and TRBJ1-5 for the parts outside the CDR3, the full variable domain is GAGVSQSPSNKVTEKGKDVELRCDPISGHTALYWYRQSLGQGLEFLIYFQGNSAPDKSGLPSDRFSAERTGGSVSTLTIQRTQQEDSAVYLCASSFHREGQPQHFGDGTRLSIL.

The CDR3 spells CASSLFPLAENNEQFF. The CDR3 DNA sequence: TGTGCCAGCAGTTTATTCCCACTAGCGGAGAACAATGAGCAGTTCTTC. V is TRBV27 and J is TRBJ2-1, with 8 positions matching TRBD2. The CDR3 runs 16 residues. The junction had 7 bases not matched to a gene; V was cut back by 1 base and J by 5 bases. Germline CDR1 MNHEY, CDR2 SMNVEV (reference sequence).

The rearrangement uses TRBV6-5 and TRBJ2-7; D may be TRBD2 (6 bases). Trimming removed 7 bases from V and 4 bases from J, with 17 bases in between. The CDR3 sequence is 14 residues long. In germline, CDR1 is MNHEY, CDR2 SVGAGI. The CDR3 nucleotides read TGTGCCAGCAAACCCTCCGGGACTCCGTACGAGCAGTACTTC. As protein: CASKPSGTPYEQYF.

The chain has TRBV3-1 (or the pseudogene TRBV3-2) and TRBJ1-1; TRBD1 matches at 10 bases. Germline values: CDR1 LGHDT, CDR2 YNNKEL (reference sequence). CDR3 length: 14 residues. The V segment lost 4 bases and the J segment 10 bases; nucleotides outside the gene matches: 9. CDR3 residues: CASSPPGQGRPAFF. Here the CDR3 DNA reads TGTGCCAGCAGCCCACCGGGACAGGGGAGACCAGCTTTCTTT.

The V and J genes are TRBV7-8 and TRBJ2-5; 10 positions agree with TRBD2. Trimming removed 5 bases from V and 4 bases from J; junction bases left unmatched: 10. The CDR3 extends over 16 amino acids. CDR1 and CDR2 from the germline V gene are SGHVS and FQNEAQ. In DNA, the CDR3 is TGTGCCAGCAGCCCCGAAGCGGGGGGGCCGGGAGAGACCCAGTACTTC. As protein: CASSPEAGGPGETQYF.

The J gene is TRBJ1-2, the V gene TRBV5-1, with TRBD1 identical over 12 bases. The CDR3 extends over 14 amino acids. Germline CDR1 and CDR2: SGHRS and YFSETQ. The junction had 4 bases not matched to a gene; V was cut back by 4 bases and J by 6 bases. The CDR3 region has the DNA TGCGCCAGCAGCGTGGGACAGGGGGCGGATGGCTACACCTTC. It specifies CASSVGQGADGYTF.

This rearrangement joins TRBV3-1 (or the pseudogene TRBV3-2) to TRBJ2-2, with TRBD1 matching over 7 bases. CDR1 LGHDT and CDR2 YNNKEL come from the germline V gene (reference sequence). V was pared by 6 bases and J by 2 bases, with 3 bases of the junction left unmatched. The CDR3 has 14 amino acids. CDR3 in DNA: TGTGCCAGCAGTCGGGACAGAAACACCGGGGAGCTGTTTTTT. Its translation: CASSRDRNTGELFF.